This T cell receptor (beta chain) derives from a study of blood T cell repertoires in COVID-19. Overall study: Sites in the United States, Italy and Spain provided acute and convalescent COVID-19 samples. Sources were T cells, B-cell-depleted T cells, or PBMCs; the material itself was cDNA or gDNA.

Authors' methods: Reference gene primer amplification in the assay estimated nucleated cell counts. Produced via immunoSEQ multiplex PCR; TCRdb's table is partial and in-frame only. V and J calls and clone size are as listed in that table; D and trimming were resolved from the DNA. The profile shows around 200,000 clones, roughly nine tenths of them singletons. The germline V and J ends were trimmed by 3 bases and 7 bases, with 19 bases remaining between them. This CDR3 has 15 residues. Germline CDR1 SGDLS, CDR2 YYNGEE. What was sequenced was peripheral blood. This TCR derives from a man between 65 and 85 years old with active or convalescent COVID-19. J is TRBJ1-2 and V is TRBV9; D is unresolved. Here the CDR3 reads CASSGLSSLISGYTF. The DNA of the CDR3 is TGTGCCAGCAGCGGACTAAGTAGTCTTATCTCTGGCTACACCTTC. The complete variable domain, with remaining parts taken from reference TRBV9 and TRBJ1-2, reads DSGVTQTPKHLITATGQRVTLRCSPRSGDLSVYWYQQSLDQGLQFLIQYYNGEERAKGNILERFSAQQFPDLHSELNLSSLELGDSALYFCASSGLSSLISGYTFGSGTRLTVV.